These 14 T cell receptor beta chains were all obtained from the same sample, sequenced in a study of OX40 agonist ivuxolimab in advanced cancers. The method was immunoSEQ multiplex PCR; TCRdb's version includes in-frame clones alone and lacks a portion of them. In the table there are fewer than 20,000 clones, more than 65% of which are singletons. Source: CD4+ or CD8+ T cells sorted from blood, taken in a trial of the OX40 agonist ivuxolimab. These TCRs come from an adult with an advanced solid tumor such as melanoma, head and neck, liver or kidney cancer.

DNA for the CDR3: TGTGCCAGTAGTATTGGGACCTCTTCAAACTATGGCTACACCTTC. Translation gives CASSIGTSSNYGYTF. The V call is TRBV19, the J call TRBJ1-2; tentative D call: TRBD1 (5 bases). Germline V gene sequence: CDR1 LNHDA, CDR2 SQIVND (reference sequence). This CDR3 comprises 15 residues. Trimming took off 3 bases at V and 2 bases at J, with 13 bases between the two ends.

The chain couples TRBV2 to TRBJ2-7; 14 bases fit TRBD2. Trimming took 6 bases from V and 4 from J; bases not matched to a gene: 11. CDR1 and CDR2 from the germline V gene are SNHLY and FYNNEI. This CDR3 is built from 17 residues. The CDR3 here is CASSKGLAGALSYEQYF. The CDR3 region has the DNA TGTGCCAGCAGCAAGGGACTAGCGGGAGCCTTAAGTTACGAGCAGTACTTC.

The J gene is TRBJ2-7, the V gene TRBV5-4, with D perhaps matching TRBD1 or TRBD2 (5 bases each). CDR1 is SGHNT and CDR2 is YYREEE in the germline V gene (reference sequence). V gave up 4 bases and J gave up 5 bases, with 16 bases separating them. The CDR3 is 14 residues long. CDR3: CASSPGWGSHEQYF. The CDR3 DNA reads TGTGCCAGCAGCCCGGGGTGGGGGTCACACGAGCAGTACTTC.

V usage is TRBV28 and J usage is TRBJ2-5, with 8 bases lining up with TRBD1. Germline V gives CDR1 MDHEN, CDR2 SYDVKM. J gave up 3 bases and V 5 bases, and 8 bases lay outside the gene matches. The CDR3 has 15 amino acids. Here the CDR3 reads CASSPPGQEKETQYF. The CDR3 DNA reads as TGTGCCAGCAGTCCACCGGGACAGGAAAAAGAGACCCAGTACTTC.

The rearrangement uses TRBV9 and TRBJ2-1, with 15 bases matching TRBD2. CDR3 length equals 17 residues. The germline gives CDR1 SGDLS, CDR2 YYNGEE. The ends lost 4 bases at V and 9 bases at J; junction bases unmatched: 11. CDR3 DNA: TGTGCCAGCAGCCTCCGGACTAGCGGGAGGGCACCGGGTGAGCAGTTCTTC. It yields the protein CASSLRTSGRAPGEQFF.

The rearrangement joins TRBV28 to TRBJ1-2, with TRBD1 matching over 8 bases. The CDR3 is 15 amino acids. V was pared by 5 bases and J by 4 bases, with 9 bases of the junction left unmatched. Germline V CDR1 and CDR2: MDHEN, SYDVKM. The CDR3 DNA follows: TGTGCCAGCAGTACAGCGACAGGGGAGTTCTATGGCTACACCTTC. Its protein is CASSTATGEFYGYTF.

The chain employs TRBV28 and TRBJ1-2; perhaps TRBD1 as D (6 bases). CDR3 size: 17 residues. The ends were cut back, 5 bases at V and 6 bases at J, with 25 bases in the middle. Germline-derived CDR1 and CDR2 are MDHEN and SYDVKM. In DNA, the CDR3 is TGTGCCAGCAGTACTATCCCGACAGGTGGAGGGGCGGATGGCTACACCTTC. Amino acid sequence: CASSTIPTGGGADGYTF.

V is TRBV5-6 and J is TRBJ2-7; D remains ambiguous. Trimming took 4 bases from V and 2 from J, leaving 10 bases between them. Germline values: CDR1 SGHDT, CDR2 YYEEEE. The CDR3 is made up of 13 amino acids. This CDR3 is CASSLGSTYEQYF. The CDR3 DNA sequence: TGTGCCAGCAGCCTAGGTTCCACCTACGAGCAGTACTTC.

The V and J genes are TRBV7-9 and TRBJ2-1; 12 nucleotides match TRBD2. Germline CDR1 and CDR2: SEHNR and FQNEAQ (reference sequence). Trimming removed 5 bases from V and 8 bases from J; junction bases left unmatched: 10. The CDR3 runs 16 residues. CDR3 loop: CASSPVLAGGLDEQFF. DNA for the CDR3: TGTGCCAGCAGCCCCGTACTAGCGGGAGGTCTCGATGAGCAGTTCTTC.

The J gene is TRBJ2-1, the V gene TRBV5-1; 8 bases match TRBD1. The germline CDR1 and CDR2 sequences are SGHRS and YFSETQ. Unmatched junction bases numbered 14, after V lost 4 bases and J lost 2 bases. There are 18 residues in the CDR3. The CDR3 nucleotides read TGCGCCAGCAGCGGCCCGGGACAGGATATTTTACCCTACAATGAGCAGTTCTTC. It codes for CASSGPGQDILPYNEQFF.

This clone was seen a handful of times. The CDR3 spells CASSLWTGGLEDTQYF. The CDR3 DNA follows: TGTGCCAGCAGTTTATGGACGGGGGGACTAGAGGATACGCAGTATTTT. This chain joins TRBV28 and TRBJ2-3; 8 positions agree with TRBD2. The CDR3 has 16 residues. CDR1 is MDHEN, CDR2 SYDVKM, per germline. V gave up 0 bases and J gave up 6 bases; unmatched junction bases: 8.

In nucleotides, the CDR3 is TGTGCCAGCAGCCAAAACGGGGGACCCTACAATGAGCAGTTCTTC. It specifies CASSQNGGPYNEQFF. The chain uses TRBV16 and TRBJ2-1, with D maybe TRBD2 (6 bases). Germline loops: CDR1 KGHSY, CDR2 FQNENV. V shed 2 bases and J shed 2 bases, with 10 bases lying between them. CDR3 length: 15 residues.

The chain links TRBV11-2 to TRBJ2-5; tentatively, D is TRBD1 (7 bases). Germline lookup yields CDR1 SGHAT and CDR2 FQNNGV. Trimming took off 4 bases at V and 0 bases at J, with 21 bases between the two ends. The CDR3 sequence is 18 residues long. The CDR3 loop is CASSSWTDREVDQETQYF. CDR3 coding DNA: TGTGCCAGCAGCTCTTGGACAGACAGGGAGGTCGACCAAGAGACCCAGTACTTC.

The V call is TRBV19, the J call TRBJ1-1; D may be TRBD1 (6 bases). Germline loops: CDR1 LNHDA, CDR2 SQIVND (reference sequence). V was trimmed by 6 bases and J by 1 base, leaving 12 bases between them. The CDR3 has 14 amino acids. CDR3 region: CASRDSPTNTEAFF. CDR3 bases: TGTGCCAGTAGGGACAGTCCTACGAACACTGAAGCTTTCTTT.